This T cell receptor beta chain was sequenced during a study of persistence of HIV-infected CD4 T cells. For the study at large: A couple of participants gave one leukapheresis sample; others gave up to roughly 180 mL blood repeatedly.

Of note for this clone: Antigen: not known.

Findings and limits, study-wide: Within sorted populations, more oligoclonal TCRs accompanied more oligoclonal proviruses. TCRbeta richness was lower in CMV- and Gag-responding cells than in anti-CD3/anti-CD28-responding cells. Degenerate expanded CDR3beta sequences were enriched among CMV- and Gag-responding cells.

Sequencing used immunoSEQ version 4 in survey mode. Profiled with immunoSEQ multiplex PCR; TCRdb holds only in-frame clones, not every one. The sample has 40,000 or so clones; about 89% are singletons. The germline V gene encodes CDR1 KGHDR and CDR2 SFDVKD. Deletions cut 0 bases from V and 0 bases from J, with 8 bases between. This CDR3 comprises 16 residues. This nonspecific control used anti-CD3/anti-CD28 bead stimulation of CD4+ T cells. CD4+ T cells upregulating both CD40 ligand and CD69 were sorted as responding cells. The rearrangement uses TRBV24-1 and TRBJ2-1, with D tentatively TRBD2 (5 bases). This clonotype was sampled from an adult man with HIV who was CMV-seropositive. The sequenced sample was CD4+ T cells sorted from PBMCs after roughly 18-hour stimulation, obtained from a patient who received antiretroviral therapy. Written as DNA, the CDR3 is TGTGCCACCAGTGATTTGGAGGGCAGCTCCTACAATGAGCAGTTCTTC. Translating gives CATSDLEGSSYNEQFF.